Included here is one T cell receptor (beta chain) sequence, with context. These data belong to a study of shared clonotypes between healthy human individuals. The overall study: CD8 memory received one plate per donor, CD8 naive two, CD4 memory three and CD4 naive three.

Deep-level settings were used for running the assay. Clones were read by immunoSEQ multiplex PCR, and TCRdb kept only the in-frame ones, dropping some. The data hold millions of clones, with roughly 92% observed a single time. The CDR3 length is 17 residues. The V gene lost 0 bases and the J gene lost 1 base, with 13 bases spanning the gap. Germline V gene sequence: CDR1 WSHSY, CDR2 SAAADI. Division of CD4+ cells produced a CD45RA+ naive subset and a CD45RA-negative memory subset. The chain employs TRBV10-2 and TRBJ2-1; D is unclear. The specimen sequenced was naive CD4+ T cells sorted from blood. Indicated subset: CD45RA+ positively selected. This sequence was found in a man younger than 35 in good health. This CDR3 is CASSESGLAISYNEQFF. The CDR3 DNA is TGCGCCAGCAGTGAGTCAGGTCTGGCAATTTCCTACAATGAGCAGTTCTTC.